This TCR beta chain was retrieved from a study of cytomegalovirus exposure and HLA in healthy donors. Study results and limitations: One later analysis reportedly identified an Asian-associated ancestry cluster that showed fewer N-insertions than the approximately 670-donor mean.

The primer mix had 60 Vbeta and 13 Jbeta primers. Profiled with immunoSEQ multiplex PCR; TCRdb holds only in-frame clones, not every one. The table includes around 190,000 clones, roughly 8.7% detected once. Comment on this clone: What it binds is unknown.

The V segment lost 1 base and the J segment 6 bases; nucleotides outside the gene matches: 2. The CDR3 extends over 16 amino acids. Germline V gene data show CDR1 as SEHNR and CDR2 as FQNEAQ (reference sequence). The J gene is TRBJ2-1, the V gene TRBV7-9, with 14 bases lining up with TRBD2. Source material: PBMCs. The sequence was collected from a woman younger than 45 in good health and CMV-seropositive. The CDR3 sequence is CASSLVGTSGSNEQFF. CDR3 in DNA: TGTGCCAGCAGCTTAGTGGGGACTAGCGGGAGCAATGAGCAGTTCTTC.